What follows are 5 T cell receptor beta chains derived from one specimen sequenced in a study of CD8 T cells in Susac syndrome. RNA amounts of about 0.5 to 1 ug underwent reverse transcription with random hexamers. TCRdb re-analysed the immunoSEQ multiplex PCR reads in MiXCR, keeping a single row per CDR3 protein. The sample carries 75,000 to 95,000 distinct CDR3 sequences, about 96% recorded once. The sequencing input was CD8+ T cells from PBMCs. All receptors come from a human donor with Susac syndrome.

The J gene is TRBJ1-1, the V gene TRBV28, with D uncertain. The CDR3 runs to 13 residues. CDR1 and CDR2 (germline): MDHEN, SYDVKM. The CDR3 is CASNRGYNTEAFF. The CDR3 bases are TGTGCTTCGAACAGAGGCTATAACACTGAAGCTTTCTTT.

The rearrangement links TRBV28 to TRBJ1-6; maybe TRBD1 (5 bases). The V gene's germline CDR1 is MDHEN and CDR2 SYDVKM. The CDR3 totals 17 residues. V dropped 3 bases and J dropped 2 bases, with 14 bases sitting between them. The CDR3 DNA reads as TGTGCCAGCAGTTTGGAGGCCGGGGGGACCTATAATTCACCCCTCCACTTT. Its protein is CASSLEAGGTYNSPLHF.

The chain couples TRBV27 to TRBJ1-5; D remains unclear. From germline, CDR1 is MNHEY and CDR2 SMNVEV (reference sequence). The CDR3 spans 12 residues. V lost 4 bases and J lost 5, with 6 bases in between. CDR3 sequence (DNA): TGTGCCAGCAGTTCCGGGGATCAGCCCCAGCATTTT. It specifies CASSSGDQPQHF.

The chain employs TRBV12-5 and TRBJ1-5; no reliable D call. Germline CDR1 LGHNT, CDR2 FRNRAP. This CDR3 is built from 13 residues. V was pared by 4 bases and J by 4 bases, with 8 bases between. DNA for the CDR3: TGTGCTAGTGGTTCCGGACTGAATCAGCCCCAGCATTTT. Translation: CASGSGLNQPQHF.

V usage is TRBV12-3 or TRBV12-4 and J usage is TRBJ1-2, with 8 nucleotides matching TRBD1. The CDR3 is 13 residues long. V shed 4 bases and J 8 bases; nucleotides not matched to a gene: 6. CDR3 sequence (DNA): TGTGCCAGCAGTTCCCGACAGGGGAGCGGCTACACCTTC. Protein product: CASSSRQGSGYTF.